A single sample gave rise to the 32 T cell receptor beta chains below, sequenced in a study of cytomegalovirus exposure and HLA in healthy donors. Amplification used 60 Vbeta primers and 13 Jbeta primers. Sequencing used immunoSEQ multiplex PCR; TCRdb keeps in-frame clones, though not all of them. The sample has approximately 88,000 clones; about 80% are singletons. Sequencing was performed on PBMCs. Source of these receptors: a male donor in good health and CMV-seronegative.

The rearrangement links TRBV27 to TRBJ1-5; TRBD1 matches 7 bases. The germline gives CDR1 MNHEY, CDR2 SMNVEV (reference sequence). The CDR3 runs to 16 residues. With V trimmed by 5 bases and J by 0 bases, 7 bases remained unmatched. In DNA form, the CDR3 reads TGTGCCAGCAGTGCCGGGACAGCTTATAGCAATCAGCCCCAGCATTTT. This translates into CASSAGTAYSNQPQHF.

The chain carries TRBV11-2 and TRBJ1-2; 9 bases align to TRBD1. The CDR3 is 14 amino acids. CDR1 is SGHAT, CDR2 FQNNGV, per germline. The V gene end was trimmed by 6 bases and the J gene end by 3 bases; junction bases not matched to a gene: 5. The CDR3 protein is CASSRDRGDYGYTF. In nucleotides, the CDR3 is TGTGCCAGCAGTCGAGACAGGGGGGACTATGGCTACACCTTC. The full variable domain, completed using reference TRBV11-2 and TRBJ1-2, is EAGVAQSPRYKIIEKRQSVAFWCNPISGHATLYWYQQILGQGPKLLIQFQNNGVVDDSQLPKDRFSAERLKGVDSTLKIQPAKLEDSAVYLCASSRDRGDYGYTFGSGTRLTVV.

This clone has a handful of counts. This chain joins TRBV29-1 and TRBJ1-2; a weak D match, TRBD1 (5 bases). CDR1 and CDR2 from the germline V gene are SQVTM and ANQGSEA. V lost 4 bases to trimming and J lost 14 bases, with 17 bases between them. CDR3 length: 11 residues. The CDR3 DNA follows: TGCAGCGTTGTATCAGGGTTGGGCGGAACCTTC. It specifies CSVVSGLGGTF.

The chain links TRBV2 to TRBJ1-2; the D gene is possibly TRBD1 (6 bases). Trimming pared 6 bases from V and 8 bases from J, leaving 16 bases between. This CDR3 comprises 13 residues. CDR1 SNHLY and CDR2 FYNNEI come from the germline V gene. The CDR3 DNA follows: TGTGCCAGCAGGGCCCGGGAGGGGGACGGCTACACCTTC. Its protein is CASRAREGDGYTF.

CDR3 nucleotides: TGTGCCAGTAGTATTGAAGGGGAGAACACTGAAGCTTTCTTT. Residues: CASSIEGENTEAFF. The V call is TRBV19, the J call TRBJ1-1; D possibly corresponds to TRBD1 (5 bases). This CDR3 spans 14 amino acids. Between the trimmed V and J ends, which lost 3 bases and 1 base, there was a span of 9 bases. The germline gives CDR1 LNHDA, CDR2 SQIVND (reference sequence).

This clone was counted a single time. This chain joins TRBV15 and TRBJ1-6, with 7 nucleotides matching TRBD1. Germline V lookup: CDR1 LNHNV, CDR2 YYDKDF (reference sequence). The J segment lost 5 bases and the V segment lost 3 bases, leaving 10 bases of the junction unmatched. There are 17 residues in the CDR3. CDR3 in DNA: TGTGCCACCAGCAGTGACCCCGGGACAGCCCATAATTCACCCCTCCACTTT. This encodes CATSSDPGTAHNSPLHF. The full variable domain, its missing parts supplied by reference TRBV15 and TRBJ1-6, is DAMVIQNPRYQVTQFGKPVTLSCSQTLNHNVMYWYQQKSSQAPKLLFHYYDKDFNNEADTPDNFQSRRPNTSFCFLDIRSPGLGDTAMYLCATSSDPGTAHNSPLHFGNGTRLTVT.

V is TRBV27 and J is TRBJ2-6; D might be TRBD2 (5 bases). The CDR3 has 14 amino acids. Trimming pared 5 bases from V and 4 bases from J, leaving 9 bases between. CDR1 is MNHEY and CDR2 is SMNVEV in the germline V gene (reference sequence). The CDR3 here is CASSPRGGANVLTF. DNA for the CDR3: TGTGCCAGCAGTCCCCGCGGGGGGGCCAACGTCCTGACTTTC.

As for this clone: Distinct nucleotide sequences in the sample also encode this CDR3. CDR3 loop: CASSYRNTEAFF. The CDR3 coding sequence is TGTGCCAGCAGTTATAGGAACACTGAAGCTTTCTTT. The rearrangement joins TRBV6-5 to TRBJ1-1; D remains unclear. Trimming removed 3 bases at V and 1 base at J, with 3 bases between. This CDR3 has 12 residues. Germline V gene data show CDR1 as MNHEY and CDR2 as SVGAGI.

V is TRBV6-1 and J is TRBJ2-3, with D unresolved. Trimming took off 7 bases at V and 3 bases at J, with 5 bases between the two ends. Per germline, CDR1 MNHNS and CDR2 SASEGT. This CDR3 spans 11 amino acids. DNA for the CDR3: TGTGCCAGCATCGAGACAGATACGCAGTATTTT. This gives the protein CASIETDTQYF.

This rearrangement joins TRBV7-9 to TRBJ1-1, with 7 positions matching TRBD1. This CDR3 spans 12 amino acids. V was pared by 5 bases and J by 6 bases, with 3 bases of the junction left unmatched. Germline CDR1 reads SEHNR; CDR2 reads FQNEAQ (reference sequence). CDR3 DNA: TGTGCCAGCAGCAGAGGGGGCCCTGAAGCTTTCTTT. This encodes CASSRGGPEAFF. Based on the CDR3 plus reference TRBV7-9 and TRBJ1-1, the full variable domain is DTGVSQNPRHKITKRGQNVTFRCDPISEHNRLYWYRQTLGQGPEFLTYFQNEAQLEKSRLLSDRFSAERPKGSFSTLEIQRTEQGDSAMYLCASSRGGPEAFFGQGTRLTVV.

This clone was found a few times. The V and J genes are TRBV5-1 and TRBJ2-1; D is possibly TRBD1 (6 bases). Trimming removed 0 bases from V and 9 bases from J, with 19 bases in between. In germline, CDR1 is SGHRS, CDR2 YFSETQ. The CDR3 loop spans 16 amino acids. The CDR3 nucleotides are TGCGCCAGCAGCTTGGATGTACTCGGCAGGGGTCTTGAGCAGTTCTTC. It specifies CASSLDVLGRGLEQFF.

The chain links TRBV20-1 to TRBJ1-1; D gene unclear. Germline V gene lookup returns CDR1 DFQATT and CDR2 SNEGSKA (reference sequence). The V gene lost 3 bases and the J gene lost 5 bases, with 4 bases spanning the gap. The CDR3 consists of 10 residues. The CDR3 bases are TGCAGTGCTAGTATGACTGAAGCTTTCTTT. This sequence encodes CSASMTEAFF.

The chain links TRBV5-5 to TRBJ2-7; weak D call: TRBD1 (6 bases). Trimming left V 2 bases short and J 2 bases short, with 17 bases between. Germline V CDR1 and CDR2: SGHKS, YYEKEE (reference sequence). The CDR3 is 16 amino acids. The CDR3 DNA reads TGTGCCAGCAGCTTACCTACGGGACAAGTCGCCTACGAGCAGTACTTC. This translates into CASSLPTGQVAYEQYF.

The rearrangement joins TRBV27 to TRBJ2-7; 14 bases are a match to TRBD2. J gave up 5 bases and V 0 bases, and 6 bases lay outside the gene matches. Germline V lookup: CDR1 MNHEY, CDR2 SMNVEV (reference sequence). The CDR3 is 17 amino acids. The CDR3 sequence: CASSLSWTSGRYNEQYF. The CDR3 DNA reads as TGTGCCAGCAGTTTATCTTGGACTAGCGGGAGGTACAACGAGCAGTACTTC.

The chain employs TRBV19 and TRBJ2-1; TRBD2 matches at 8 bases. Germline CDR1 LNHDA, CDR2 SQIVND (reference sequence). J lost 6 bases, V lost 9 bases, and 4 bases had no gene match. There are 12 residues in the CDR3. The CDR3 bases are TGTGCCAGCACCCGGGGGGGCAATGAGCAGTTCTTC. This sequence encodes CASTRGGNEQFF.

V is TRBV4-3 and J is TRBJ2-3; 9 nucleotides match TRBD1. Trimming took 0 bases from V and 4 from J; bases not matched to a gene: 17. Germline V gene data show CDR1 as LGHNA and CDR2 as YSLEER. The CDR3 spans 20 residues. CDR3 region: CASSQDYFALTGGGADTQYF. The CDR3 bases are TGCGCCAGCAGCCAAGATTATTTTGCCCTAACAGGGGGCGGCGCAGATACGCAGTATTTT.

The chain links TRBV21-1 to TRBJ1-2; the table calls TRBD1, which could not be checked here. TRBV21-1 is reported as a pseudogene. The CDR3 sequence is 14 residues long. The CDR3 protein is CASRNSTGRYGYTF. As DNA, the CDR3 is TGTGCCAGCAGAAATTCGACAGGCCGCTATGGCTACACCTTC.

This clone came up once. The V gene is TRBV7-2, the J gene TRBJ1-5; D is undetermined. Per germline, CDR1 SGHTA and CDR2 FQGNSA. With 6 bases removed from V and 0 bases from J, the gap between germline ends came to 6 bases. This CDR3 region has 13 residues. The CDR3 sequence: CASSFYSNQPQHF. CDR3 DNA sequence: TGTGCCAGCAGTTTCTATAGCAATCAGCCCCAGCATTTT. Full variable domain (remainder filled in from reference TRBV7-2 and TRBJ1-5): GAGVSQSPSNKVTEKGKDVELRCDPISGHTALYWYRQSLGQGLEFLIYFQGNSAPDKSGLPSDRFSAERTGGSVSTLTIQRTQQEDSAVYLCASSFYSNQPQHFGDGTRLSIL.

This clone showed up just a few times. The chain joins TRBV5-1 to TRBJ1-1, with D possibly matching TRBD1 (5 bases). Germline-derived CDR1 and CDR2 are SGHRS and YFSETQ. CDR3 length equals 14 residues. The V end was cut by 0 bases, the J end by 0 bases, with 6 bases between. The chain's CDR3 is CASSLEGMNTEAFF. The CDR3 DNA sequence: TGCGCCAGCAGCTTGGAGGGGATGAACACTGAAGCTTTCTTT.

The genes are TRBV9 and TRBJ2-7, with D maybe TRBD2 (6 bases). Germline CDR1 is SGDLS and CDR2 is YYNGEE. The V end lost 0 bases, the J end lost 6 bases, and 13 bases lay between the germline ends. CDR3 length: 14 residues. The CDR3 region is CASSVAGVLGEQYF. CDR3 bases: TGTGCCAGCAGCGTAGCGGGAGTACTTGGCGAGCAGTACTTC.

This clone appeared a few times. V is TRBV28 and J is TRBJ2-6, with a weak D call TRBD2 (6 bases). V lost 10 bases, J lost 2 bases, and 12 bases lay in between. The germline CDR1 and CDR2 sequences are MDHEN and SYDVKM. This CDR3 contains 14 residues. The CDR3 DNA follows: TGTGCCACCTCAAGGGAGGCTGGGGCCAACGTCCTGACTTTC. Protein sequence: CATSREAGANVLTF.

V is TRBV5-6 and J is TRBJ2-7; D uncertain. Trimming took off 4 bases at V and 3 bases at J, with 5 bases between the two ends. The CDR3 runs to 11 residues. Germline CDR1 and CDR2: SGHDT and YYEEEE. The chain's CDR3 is CASSLYYEQYF. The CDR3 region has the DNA TGTGCCAGCAGCCTCTACTACGAGCAGTACTTC.

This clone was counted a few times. The CDR3 DNA sequence: TGTGCCAGCAGCCGAAGACAGGGGACGAGCTCTGGAAACACCATATATTTT. This sequence encodes CASSRRQGTSSGNTIYF. This sequence joins TRBV7-2 and TRBJ1-3; 8 bases are shared with TRBD1. The CDR3 covers 17 residues. The trim removed 5 bases at V and 0 bases at J, leaving 9 bases unmatched. CDR1 is SGHTA, CDR2 FQGNSA, per germline.

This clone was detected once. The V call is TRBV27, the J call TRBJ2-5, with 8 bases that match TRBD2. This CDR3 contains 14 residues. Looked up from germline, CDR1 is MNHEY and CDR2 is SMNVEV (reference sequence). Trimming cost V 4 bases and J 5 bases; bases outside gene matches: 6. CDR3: CASSSGGGPETQYF. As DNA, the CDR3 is TGTGCCAGCAGTTCCGGCGGGGGGCCCGAGACCCAGTACTTC.

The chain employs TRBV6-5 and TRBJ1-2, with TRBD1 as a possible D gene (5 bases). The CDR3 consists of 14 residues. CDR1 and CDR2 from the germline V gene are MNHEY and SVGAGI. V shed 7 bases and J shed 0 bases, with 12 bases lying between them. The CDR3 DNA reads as TGTGCCAGCACCGACTTGACAGCTAACTATGGCTACACCTTC. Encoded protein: CASTDLTANYGYTF.

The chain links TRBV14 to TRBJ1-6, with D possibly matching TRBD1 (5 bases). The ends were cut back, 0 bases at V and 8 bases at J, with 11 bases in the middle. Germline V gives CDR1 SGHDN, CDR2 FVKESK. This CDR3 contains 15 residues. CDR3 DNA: TGTGCCAGCAGCCAAGATTTGGGGCTGGATTCACCCCTCCACTTT. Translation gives CASSQDLGLDSPLHF.

CDR3 sequence reads: CSVLGQGSGELFF. DNA for the CDR3: TGCAGCGTCCTTGGACAGGGGTCCGGGGAGCTGTTTTTT. V usage is TRBV29-1 and J usage is TRBJ2-2; 9 nucleotides align to TRBD1. Trimming at V came to 6 bases and at J to 6 bases, leaving 5 bases not matched to a gene. CDR3 length: 13 amino acids. Germline CDR1 reads SQVTM; CDR2 reads ANQGSEA.

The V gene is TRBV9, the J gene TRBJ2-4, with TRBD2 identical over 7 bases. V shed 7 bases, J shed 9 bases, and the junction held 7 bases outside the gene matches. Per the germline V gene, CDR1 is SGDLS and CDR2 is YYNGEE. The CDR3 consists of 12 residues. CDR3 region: CASGEGPGIQYF. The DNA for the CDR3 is TGTGCCAGCGGGGAGGGTCCCGGCATTCAGTACTTC.

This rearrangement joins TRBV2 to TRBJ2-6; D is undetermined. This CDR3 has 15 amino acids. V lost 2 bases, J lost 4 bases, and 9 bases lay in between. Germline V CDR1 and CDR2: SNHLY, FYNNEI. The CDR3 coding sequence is TGTGCCAGCAGTGAAACGAGAGTCGGGGCCAACGTCCTGACTTTC. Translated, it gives CASSETRVGANVLTF.

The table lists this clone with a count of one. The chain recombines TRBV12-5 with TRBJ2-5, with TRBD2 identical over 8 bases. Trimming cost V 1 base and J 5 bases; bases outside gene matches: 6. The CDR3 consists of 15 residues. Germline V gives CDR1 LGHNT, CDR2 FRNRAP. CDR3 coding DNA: TGTGCTAGTGGTTTGGGGGGACTAGGGCGTGAGACCCAGTACTTC. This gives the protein CASGLGGLGRETQYF.

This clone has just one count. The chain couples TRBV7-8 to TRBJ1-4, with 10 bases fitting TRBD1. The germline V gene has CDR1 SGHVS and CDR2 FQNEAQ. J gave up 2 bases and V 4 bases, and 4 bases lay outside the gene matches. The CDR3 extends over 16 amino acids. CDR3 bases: TGTGCCAGCAGCTCCAGGACAGGGGGGACTAATGAAAAACTGTTTTTT. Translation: CASSSRTGGTNEKLFF.

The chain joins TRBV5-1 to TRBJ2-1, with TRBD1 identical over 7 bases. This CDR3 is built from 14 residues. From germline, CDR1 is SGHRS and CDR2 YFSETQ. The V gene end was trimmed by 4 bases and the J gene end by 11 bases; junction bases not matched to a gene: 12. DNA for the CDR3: TGCGCCAGCAGCGGGGATGGGACAGCCTTAAAGCAGTTCTTC. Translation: CASSGDGTALKQFF.